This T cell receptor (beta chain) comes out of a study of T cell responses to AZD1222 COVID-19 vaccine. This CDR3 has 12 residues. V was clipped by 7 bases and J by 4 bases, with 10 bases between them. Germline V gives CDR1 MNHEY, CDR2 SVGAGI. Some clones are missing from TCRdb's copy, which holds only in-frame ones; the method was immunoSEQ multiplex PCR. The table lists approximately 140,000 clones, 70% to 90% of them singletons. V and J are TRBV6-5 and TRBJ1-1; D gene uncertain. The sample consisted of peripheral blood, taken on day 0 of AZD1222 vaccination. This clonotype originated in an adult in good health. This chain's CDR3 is CASTPLLTEAFF. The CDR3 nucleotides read TGTGCCAGCACCCCTCTACTCACTGAAGCTTTCTTT.